This T cell receptor beta chain was captured by sequencing in a study of T cells after yellow fever vaccination (dated by TCRdb to the late 2010s). General notes on the study: Libraries from fractions with low cell numbers were prepared with the SMART-Seq v4 Ultra Low Input RNA kit. The cohort comprised two healthy male donors, one aged 18 to 30 and one aged 30 to 40 years. To follow T-cell clones before and after both primary and booster YFV17D yellow fever vaccination, bulk TCR alpha and beta repertoires underwent longitudinal sequencing. Blood was collected at multiple timepoints before and after primary and secondary immunization, and bulk PBMC replicates and cell subsets were isolated.

Here is what the overall study found, with its caveats: Compared with the primary T-cell response, the secondary T-cell response was weaker but faster, peaking on day 5 rather than day 15. Computational filtering was needed because FACS-sorted repertoires could contain abundant contaminating clonotypes from the bulk population. Most clones expanded after primary vaccination were re-detected after the booster (approximately 96% of CD4 and 80% to 90% of CD8), suggesting broad memory maintenance. A small fraction of clonotypes appeared in both the CD4 and CD8 compartments, likely as a result of convergent recombination. Only two donors were included in the study, so the extent to which the findings can be generalized is limited.

The sample's treatment or condition label is to be understood as: live attenuated yellow fever vaccine strain. PBMCs were isolated from peripheral blood using a standard Ficoll-Paque protocol. CD4 and CD8 T-cell fractions were isolated with Dynabeads CD4 and CD8 positive selection kits. TriZol was used to extract RNA from bulk PBMCs, CD4 and CD8 fractions, and dextramer-positive and dextramer-negative fractions. The instrument was an Illumina NovaSeq 6000. TCR cDNA was synthesized by 5'RACE template switching, which introduced a universal primer site and unique molecular identifiers. Priming for cDNA synthesis came from both the TCR alpha and TCR beta constant segments. Library amplification used two PCR steps, and the second PCR step added sample barcodes and sequencing adapters. Sequencing of libraries was performed on Illumina HiSeq 2500 (2x100 bp) or NovaSeq (2x150 bp). Processing in the source paper ran as follows. MIGEC was used to demultiplex reads and collapse the reads into UMI consensus sequences, and MiXCR was used for V(D)J alignment. Using edgeR on replicate PBMC samples, clonotypes were called vaccine-responding if FDR was below 0.01 and the log2 fold change was above 5 up to day 15. Each bulk clonotype received a CD4 or CD8 identity based on whether the sequenced CD4 or CD8 repertoire contained that clonotype at higher abundance. Clones were called with MiXCR by TCRdb after fastp trimmed the public reads at Q25, and only in-frame beta chains were retained. Rows are unified per CDR3 protein, each entry keeping the most common DNA and genes. The V and J calls were not made by the authors but by TCRdb's processing. The sample profile shows about 170,000 distinct CDR3 sequences; around 10% of them were found once. The top ten hold about 40% of the sample.

The CDR3 sequence holds 15 residues, the cysteine and phenylalanine included. Only the CDR3 region is kept as DNA, spanning 45 bases read in frame from base 1. Via the germline V gene, CDR1 is LGHNA and CDR2 YSLEER. The V and J ends are trimmed by 0 bases and 4 bases, leaving 13 bases between them. There are many counts of this clonotype. What this receptor recognizes is not known. Within one base of it there is no much larger clone, and no base qualities were kept. This sequence originates from a man aged 18 to 30 who received the YFV17D yellow fever vaccine. The specimen comprised CD8+ T cells sorted from PBMCs, sampled 15 days after the yellow fever booster vaccination. The chain is assembled from TRBV4-3 and TRBJ2-7; TRBD1 is a weak D gene call, 5 bases matching. The sequence in DNA is TGCGCCAGCAGCCAAGAGGCGATTCAGGGTTACGAGCAGTACTTC. Its product reads: CASSQEAIQGYEQYF.